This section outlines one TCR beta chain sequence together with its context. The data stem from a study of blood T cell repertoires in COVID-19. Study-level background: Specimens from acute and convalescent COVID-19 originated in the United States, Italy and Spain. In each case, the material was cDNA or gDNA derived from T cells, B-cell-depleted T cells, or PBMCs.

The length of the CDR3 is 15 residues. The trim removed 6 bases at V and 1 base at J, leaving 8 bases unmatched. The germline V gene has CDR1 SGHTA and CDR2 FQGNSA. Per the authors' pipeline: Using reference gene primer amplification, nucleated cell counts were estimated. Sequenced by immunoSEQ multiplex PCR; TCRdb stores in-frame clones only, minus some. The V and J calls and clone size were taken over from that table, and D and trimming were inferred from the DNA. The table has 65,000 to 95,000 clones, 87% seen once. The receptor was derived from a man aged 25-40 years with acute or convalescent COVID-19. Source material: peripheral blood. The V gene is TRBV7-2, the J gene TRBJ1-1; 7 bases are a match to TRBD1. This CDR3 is CASRLQGPANTEAFF. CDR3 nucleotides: TGTGCCAGCAGGCTACAGGGGCCGGCGAACACTGAAGCTTTCTTT.